The 19 T cell receptor beta chains below all came from one sample that was sequenced in a study of blood T cell repertoires in COVID-19. Produced via immunoSEQ multiplex PCR; TCRdb's table is partial and in-frame only. Among 100,000 to 150,000 clones, around 87% were seen once, and the ten largest hold less than 4.5%. What was sequenced was peripheral blood. The source of these receptors is a woman aged 55-69 years with acute or convalescent COVID-19.

The chain couples TRBV5-4 to TRBJ2-1; tentative D call: TRBD2 (6 bases). Germline V gene data show CDR1 as SGHNT and CDR2 as YYREEE (reference sequence). Trimming removed 2 bases at V and 9 bases at J, with 12 bases between. The CDR3 loop spans 13 amino acids. The CDR3 region has the DNA TGTGCCAGCAGCTTTGGGCGGGACGGTGAGCAGTTCTTC. Its translation is CASSFGRDGEQFF. The full variable domain, with the rest looked up from reference TRBV5-4 and TRBJ2-1, is ETGVTQSPTHLIKTRGQQVTLRCSSQSGHNTVSWYQQALGQGPQFIFQYYREEENGRGNFPPRFSGLQFPNYSSELNVNALELDDSALYLCASSFGRDGEQFFGPGTRLTVL.

The chain employs TRBV10-3 and TRBJ2-1; 8 nucleotides line up with TRBD1. With 0 bases clipped from V and 8 bases from J, the junction kept 9 bases outside the gene matches. Germline V lookup: CDR1 ENHRY, CDR2 SYGVKD. The CDR3 loop spans 16 amino acids. The DNA for the CDR3 is TGTGCCATCAGTGAGTCAGGAAGGACAGGGACATATGAGCAGTTCTTC. Residues: CAISESGRTGTYEQFF.

The chain is built from TRBV7-9 and TRBJ2-3; D ambiguous. CDR1 SEHNR and CDR2 FQNEAQ come from the germline V gene (reference sequence). V was shortened by 4 bases and J by 5 bases, with 16 bases between the two germline ends. The CDR3 extends over 15 amino acids. This CDR3 is CASSSHHSSQDTQYF. The DNA of the CDR3 is TGTGCCAGCAGCTCCCACCACTCTAGTCAAGATACGCAGTATTTT. The whole variable domain, remainder taken from reference TRBV7-9 and TRBJ2-3, is DTGVSQNPRHKITKRGQNVTFRCDPISEHNRLYWYRQTLGQGPEFLTYFQNEAQLEKSRLLSDRFSAERPKGSFSTLEIQRTEQGDSAMYLCASSSHHSSQDTQYFGPGTRLTVL.

The rearrangement joins TRBV27 to TRBJ2-2; D uncertain. The V gene lost 1 base and the J gene lost 5 bases, with 5 bases spanning the gap. Germline values: CDR1 MNHEY, CDR2 SMNVEV (reference sequence). The CDR3 covers 13 residues. The CDR3 sequence is CASSLLRTGELFF. The CDR3 nucleotides are TGTGCCAGCAGTTTATTGAGAACCGGGGAGCTGTTTTTT.

The V call is TRBV12-3 or TRBV12-4, the J call TRBJ2-5, with TRBD2 matching over 8 bases. The V segment lost 6 bases and the J segment 5 bases; nucleotides outside the gene matches: 5. This CDR3 comprises 13 residues. The CDR3: CASSLAGGETQYF. The CDR3 nucleotides are TGTGCCAGCAGCCTAGCGGGCGGCGAGACCCAGTACTTC.

The chain uses TRBV5-6 and TRBJ1-2, with D possibly TRBD1 on 5 matching bases. This CDR3 is built from 13 residues. Trimming left V 0 bases short and J 8 bases short, with 11 bases between. CDR1 is SGHDT and CDR2 is YYEEEE in the germline V gene. CDR3 loop: CASSLGQIPGYTF. The CDR3, as DNA: TGTGCCAGCAGCTTGGGACAGATCCCAGGCTACACCTTC.

V and J are TRBV18 and TRBJ1-2, with D unresolved. The CDR3 loop spans 15 amino acids. CDR1 is KGHSH, CDR2 LQKENI, per germline. Trimming took 2 bases from V and 0 from J, leaving 10 bases between them. CDR3 DNA sequence: TGTGCCAGCTCACCATCCCAGCTAGCTAACTATGGCTACACCTTC. Its protein is CASSPSQLANYGYTF.

V and J are TRBV28 and TRBJ1-5, with D possibly being TRBD1 (6 bases). The V end was cut by 3 bases, the J end by 3 bases, with 15 bases between. The CDR3 contains 16 residues. CDR1 is MDHEN, CDR2 SYDVKM, per germline. In DNA, the CDR3 is TGTGCCAGCAGTTTGATCGGGACACGGGACAATCAGCCCCAGCATTTT. Amino acids: CASSLIGTRDNQPQHF.

This chain connects TRBV19 to TRBJ1-1, with no clear D. Germline V gene lookup returns CDR1 LNHDA and CDR2 SQIVND (reference sequence). There are 14 residues in the CDR3. V was clipped by 7 bases and J by 6 bases, with 18 bases between them. The CDR3 region is CASTSRVGSAEAFF. The CDR3 DNA is TGTGCCAGTACCTCGAGGGTCGGTAGCGCTGAAGCTTTCTTT.

The genes are TRBV6-1 and TRBJ1-2, with 7 bases aligning to TRBD1. CDR1 is MNHNS and CDR2 is SASEGT in the germline V gene. Trimming at V came to 3 bases and at J to 6 bases, leaving 10 bases not matched to a gene. CDR3 size: 15 residues. The CDR3 sequence: CASSEAGGSWDGYTF. CDR3 bases: TGTGCCAGCAGTGAGGCAGGGGGTTCCTGGGATGGCTACACCTTC.

The rearrangement joins TRBV7-9 to TRBJ2-7, with TRBD1 as a possible D gene (6 bases). Looked up from germline, CDR1 is SEHNR and CDR2 is FQNEAQ (reference sequence). The CDR3 runs 14 residues. V was shortened by 5 bases and J by 6 bases, with 17 bases between the two germline ends. CDR3 DNA sequence: TGTGCCAGCAGCATAGGGTTTGGGGGCCTCGAGCAGTACTTC. Its protein product is CASSIGFGGLEQYF.

This chain connects TRBV5-4 to TRBJ2-2; unclear D gene. V lost 2 bases to trimming and J lost 5 bases, with 7 bases between them. CDR3 length: 13 residues. From germline, CDR1 is SGHNT and CDR2 YYREEE (reference sequence). The CDR3 nucleotides read TGTGCCAGCAGCTTCTCCGGGACCGGGGAGCTGTTTTTT. Translation: CASSFSGTGELFF. Supplemented by reference TRBV5-4 and TRBJ2-2, the full variable domain reads ETGVTQSPTHLIKTRGQQVTLRCSSQSGHNTVSWYQQALGQGPQFIFQYYREEENGRGNFPPRFSGLQFPNYSSELNVNALELDDSALYLCASSFSGTGELFFGEGSRLTVL.

This clone was observed a handful of times. This sequence joins TRBV28 and TRBJ1-1, with unresolved D. CDR3 length: 13 amino acids. In germline, CDR1 is MDHEN, CDR2 SYDVKM. The V gene lost 3 bases and the J gene lost 6 bases, with 11 bases spanning the gap. The CDR3 protein is CASSFVRSSEAFF. Written as DNA, the CDR3 is TGTGCCAGCAGTTTCGTCAGATCTTCTGAAGCTTTCTTT.

This clone occurred a few times. CDR3 amino acids: CATSGRGTGVYGYTF. The DNA for the CDR3 is TGTGCCACCAGTGGGCGGGGGACAGGTGTCTATGGCTACACCTTC. The V gene is TRBV24-1, the J gene TRBJ1-2; TRBD1 matches 8 bases. V dropped 5 bases and J dropped 4; count of bases not matched to a gene: 8. The CDR3 runs to 15 residues. Germline CDR1 and CDR2: KGHDR and SFDVKD.

This chain uses TRBV5-1 with TRBJ1-2, with a tentative D call TRBD1 (5 bases). The V gene lost 0 bases and the J gene lost 5 bases, with 8 bases spanning the gap. Germline V gene lookup returns CDR1 SGHRS and CDR2 YFSETQ. The CDR3 is 13 residues long. The CDR3: CASSLGRDYGYTF. CDR3 sequence (DNA): TGCGCCAGCAGCTTGGGCAGGGATTATGGCTACACCTTC.

CDR3 in DNA: TGTGCCACCAGCTCTACAGCGGGGGGGCGGCAGCCCCAGCATTTT. Translated: CATSSTAGGRQPQHF. This chain uses TRBV15 with TRBJ1-5; D is possibly TRBD1 (6 bases). From germline, CDR1 is LNHNV and CDR2 YYDKDF (reference sequence). The V gene lost 5 bases and the J gene lost 7 bases, with 18 bases spanning the gap. This CDR3 contains 15 residues.

The genes are TRBV7-9 and TRBJ2-7; 12 nucleotides agree with TRBD2. V shed 5 bases and J 6 bases; nucleotides not matched to a gene: 8. The germline gives CDR1 SEHNR, CDR2 FQNEAQ (reference sequence). The CDR3 runs to 15 residues. CDR3 in amino acids: CASSPLAGGPGEQYF. The CDR3, as DNA: TGTGCCAGCAGCCCCCTAGCGGGAGGGCCGGGCGAGCAGTACTTC.

The CDR3 loop is CASKTGGPQETQYF. CDR3 DNA sequence: TGTGCCAGCAAGACAGGGGGCCCCCAAGAGACCCAGTACTTC. The chain is built from TRBV7-2 and TRBJ2-5, with 10 bases aligning to TRBD1. The germline V gene has CDR1 SGHTA and CDR2 FQGNSA. The length of the CDR3 is 14 residues. J was trimmed by 1 base and V by 7 bases; bases with no gene match: 3.

The rearrangement uses TRBV20-1 and TRBJ2-7; 8 nucleotides match TRBD2. The CDR3 runs 14 residues. CDR1 is DFQATT and CDR2 is SNEGSKA in the germline V gene (reference sequence). The junction had 6 bases not matched to a gene; V was cut back by 3 bases and J by 2 bases. DNA of the CDR3: TGCAGTGCTAGTCGGGAGGGGCGCGCCTACGAGCAGTACTTC. Protein: CSASREGRAYEQYF.